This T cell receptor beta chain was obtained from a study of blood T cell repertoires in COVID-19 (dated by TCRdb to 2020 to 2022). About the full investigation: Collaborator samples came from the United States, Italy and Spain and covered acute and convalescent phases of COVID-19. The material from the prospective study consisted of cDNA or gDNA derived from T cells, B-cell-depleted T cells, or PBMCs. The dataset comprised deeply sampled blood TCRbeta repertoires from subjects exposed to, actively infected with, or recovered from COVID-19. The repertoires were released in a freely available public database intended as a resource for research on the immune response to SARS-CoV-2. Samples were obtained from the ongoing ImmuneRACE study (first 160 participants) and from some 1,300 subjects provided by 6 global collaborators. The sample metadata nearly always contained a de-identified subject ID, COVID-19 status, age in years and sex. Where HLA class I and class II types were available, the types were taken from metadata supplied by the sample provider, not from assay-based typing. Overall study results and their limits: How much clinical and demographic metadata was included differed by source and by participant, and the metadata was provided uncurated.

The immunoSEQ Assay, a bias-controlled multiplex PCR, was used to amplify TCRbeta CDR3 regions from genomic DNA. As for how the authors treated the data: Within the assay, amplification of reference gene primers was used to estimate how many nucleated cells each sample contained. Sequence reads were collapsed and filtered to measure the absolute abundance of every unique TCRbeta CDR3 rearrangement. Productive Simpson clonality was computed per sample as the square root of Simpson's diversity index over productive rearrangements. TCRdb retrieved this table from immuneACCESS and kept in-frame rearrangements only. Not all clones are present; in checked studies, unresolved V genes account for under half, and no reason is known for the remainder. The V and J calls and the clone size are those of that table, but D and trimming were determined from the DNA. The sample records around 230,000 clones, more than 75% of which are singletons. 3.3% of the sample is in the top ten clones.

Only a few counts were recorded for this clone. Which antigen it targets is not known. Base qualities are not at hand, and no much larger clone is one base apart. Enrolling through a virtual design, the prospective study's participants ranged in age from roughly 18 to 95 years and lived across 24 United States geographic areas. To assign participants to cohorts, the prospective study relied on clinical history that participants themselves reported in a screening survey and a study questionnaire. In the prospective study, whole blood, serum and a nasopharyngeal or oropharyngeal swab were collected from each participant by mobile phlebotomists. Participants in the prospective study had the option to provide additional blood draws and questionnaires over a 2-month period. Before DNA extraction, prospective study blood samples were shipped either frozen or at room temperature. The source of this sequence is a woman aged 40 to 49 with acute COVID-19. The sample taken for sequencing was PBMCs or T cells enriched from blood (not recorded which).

In nucleotide form, the sequence is TGCGCCAGCAGCATACAGGGGCAGGAGGGCTACACCTTC. It is translated as CASSIQGQEGYTF. Here the chain combines TRBV5-1 and TRBJ1-2; 7 bases in the junction line up with TRBD1. Reading from cysteine to phenylalanine, the CDR3 counts 13 amino acids. The entry retains the CDR3 DNA only, 39 bases that are in frame from base 1. Ends trimmed: V by 4 bases, J by 8 bases; bases unmatched to a gene: 8. From a lookup of the germline V gene, CDR1 and CDR2 are SGHRS and YFSETQ.